These T cell receptor beta chains were read from a single sample in a study of early T cells in non-severe SARS-CoV-2 infection. MiXCR, run by TCRdb on the 5' RACE reads, gives a single entry per CDR3 protein. The sample contains about 62,000 distinct CDR3 sequences, more than 9% of which appear only once. Sequenced input: whole blood. The receptors originated from an adult who was a healthcare worker with PCR-confirmed SARS-CoV-2 infection or an uninfected control (not recorded which). CDR3s include the opening cysteine and the closing phenylalanine or tryptophan. Fields, in order: D gene, clone size, J gene, V gene, CDR3 DNA, CDR3 protein. The D gene is left open where the match is weak. For some rows the clone size is stated as once, few or many, or as a class when expanded; others skip it.

>.|.|TRBJ1-6|TRBV3-1
TGTGCCAGCAGCCAAGAGGTTAAAAAAAACCTCCACTTT
CASSQEVKKNLHF
>.|.|TRBJ2-2|TRBV5-4
TGTGCCAGCAGCTCGAACCGGGACCTCACCGGGGAGCTGTTTTTT
CASSSNRDLTGELFF
>.|many|TRBJ2-5|TRBV20-1
TGCAGTGCTCTAGGGACTTCTCAAGAGACCCAGTACTTC
CSALGTSQETQYF
>TRBD2|few|TRBJ2-4|TRBV20-1
TGCAGTGCTAGACGGACTAGCGGGGGAGTCGACATTCAGTACTTC
CSARRTSGGVDIQYF
>.|.|TRBJ2-3|TRBV12-3/TRBV12-4
TGTGCCAGCAGCCTAAGCACTAGCACAGATACGCAGTATTTT
CASSLSTSTDTQYF
>.|many|TRBJ2-3|TRBV7-2
TGTGCCAGCAGCACGCAATTTAGCACAGATACGCAGTATTTT
CASSTQFSTDTQYF
>TRBD2|many|TRBJ2-1|TRBV20-1
TGCAGTGCTGACAATCCAGCGGGGGCCCATGAGCAGTTCTTC
CSADNPAGAHEQFF
>TRBD1|.|TRBJ2-3|TRBV4-1
TGCGCCAGCAGCCAAGATATAACCCCCGTCAGGACAGGGCGGACAGATACGCAGTATTTT
CASSQDITPVRTGRTDTQYF
>TRBD1|.|TRBJ1-3|TRBV12-3/TRBV12-4
TGTGCCGGACGGTACAGGGGAAACTCTGGAAACACCATATATTTT
CAGRYRGNSGNTIYF
>TRBD2|many|TRBJ2-1|TRBV7-3
TGTGCCAGCAGCTTATTAGGCGGGAGACCCAATGAGCAGTTCTTC
CASSLLGGRPNEQFF
>.|many|TRBJ1-4|TRBV12-3/TRBV12-4
TGTGCCAGCAGTTTCTCAGGAGGGCTCTATGAAAAACTGTTTTTT
CASSFSGGLYEKLFF
>TRBD2|.|TRBJ2-3|TRBV27
TGTGCCAGCAGTTTTAGCGGGGCCACAGATACGCAGTATTTT
CASSFSGATDTQYF
>.|.|TRBJ2-1|TRBV5-4
TGTGCCAGCAGCTTCAGAGGAGGGGACAATGAGCAGTTCTTC
CASSFRGGDNEQFF
>.|.|TRBJ1-1|TRBV5-4
TGTGCCAGCAGCATGGGACGGAAGAACACTGAAGCTTTCTTT
CASSMGRKNTEAFF
>.|.|TRBJ2-2|TRBV5-5
TGTGCCAGCAGCCCTACGACACCCCAGTTCGGCACCGGGGAGCTGTTTTTT
CASSPTTPQFGTGELFF
>TRBD1|many|TRBJ1-6|TRBV7-9
TGTGCCAGCAGCTTAGCAGGACAGGGGCGTCAGTCACCCCTCCACTTT
CASSLAGQGRQSPLHF
>.|many|TRBJ2-6|TRBV12-3/TRBV12-4
TGTGCCAGCAGCCCCACAGGACCTGGGGCCAACGTCCTGACTTTC
CASSPTGPGANVLTF
>.|few|TRBJ2-5|TRBV28
TGTGCCAGCAGTTTATCACGGACTCAAGAGACCCAGTACTTC
CASSLSRTQETQYF
>.|many|TRBJ1-6|TRBV9
TGTGCCAGCAGCGTAGAACAGAATTCACCCCTCCACTTT
CASSVEQNSPLHF
>.|many|TRBJ1-1|TRBV20-1
TGCAGTGCTAGACCGACCGGGTCCGCTGAAGCTTTCTTT
CSARPTGSAEAFF
>TRBD1|.|TRBJ1-4|TRBV5-8
TGTGCCAGCAGCTTGTATATTAGTAACTCACTAAGTCGTCCCGGGGACAGAGAAAATGAAAAACTGTTTTTT
CASSLYISNSLSRPGDRENEKLFF
>.|many|TRBJ2-3|TRBV12-3/TRBV12-4
TGTGCCAGCAGCCGATGGGTGACCTTCACAGATACGCAGTATTTT
CASSRWVTFTDTQYF
>.|many|TRBJ1-4|TRBV20-1
TGCAGTGCGTCCCAGGGGAATTATGAAAAACTGTTTTTT
CSASQGNYEKLFF
>.|few|TRBJ2-5|TRBV3-1
TGTGCCAGCAGTCCGCGGACTCCGGGAGCCATGTACCAAGAGACCCAGTACTTC
CASSPRTPGAMYQETQYF
>.|.|TRBJ1-1|TRBV3-1
TGTGCCAGCAGCCAAGATCCGGCAGGGCGAAGGGGCACTGAAGCTTTCTTT
CASSQDPAGRRGTEAFF
>TRBD1|many|TRBJ2-2|TRBV6-1
TGTGCCGGAACCGGGACAGGGTCCACCGGGGAGCTGTTTTTT
CAGTGTGSTGELFF